These T cell receptor beta chains were read from a single sample in a study of shared clonotypes between healthy human individuals. Data came from immunoSEQ multiplex PCR; TCRdb stores just in-frame clones and leaves some out. The table lists nearly 2 million clones, about 95% of them singletons. The material sequenced was naive CD8+ T cells sorted from blood. Receptors originate from a young man in good health. Each CDR3 is given with its conserved first and last residue. D genes are given only for firm matches. Part of the rows lack a size; the others show once, few, many or a class for expanded clones.

V gene,J gene,D gene,clone size,CDR3 protein,CDR3 DNA
TRBV4-1,TRBJ2-7,TRBD2,.,CASTNLPGLAGSEQYF,TGCGCCAGCACCAATTTACCCGGGCTAGCGGGATCCGAGCAGTACTTC
TRBV6-6,TRBJ1-2,.,.,CASSYRSPNYGYTF,TGTGCCAGCAGTTATAGGAGTCCCAACTATGGCTACACCTTC
TRBV9,TRBJ2-7,TRBD1,.,CASSTGANSYEQYF,TGTGCCAGCAGCACAGGGGCCAACTCCTACGAGCAGTACTTC
TRBV27,TRBJ2-1,.,.,CASSLSSVYNEQFF,TGTGCCAGCAGTTTATCTAGCGTTTACAATGAGCAGTTCTTC
TRBV7-9,TRBJ1-4,.,.,CASSLVQVNEKLFF,TGTGCCAGCAGCTTAGTGCAGGTTAATGAAAAACTGTTTTTT
TRBV14,TRBJ1-6,.,.,CASSQDLGSPLHF,TGTGCCAGCAGCCAAGATCTAGGTTCACCCCTCCACTTT
TRBV4-1,TRBJ1-5,.,once,CASSLNTLTVNQPQHF,TGCGCCAGCAGCCTCAATACCCTGACAGTTAATCAGCCCCAGCATTTT
TRBV11-2,TRBJ2-1,TRBD1,.,CASSLGYRGRSINEQFF,TGTGCCAGCAGCTTAGGTTACAGGGGCCGGTCAATTAATGAGCAGTTCTTC
TRBV10-1,TRBJ2-3,TRBD2,.,CANLGLAGGNNFGWPSDTQYF,TGCGCCAACTTGGGACTAGCGGGGGGGAATAATTTTGGGTGGCCCTCAGATACGCAGTATTTT
TRBV16,TRBJ2-1,TRBD2,.,CASSHGTSGNYNEQFF,TGTGCCAGCAGCCACGGGACTAGCGGGAACTACAATGAGCAGTTCTTC
TRBV11-2,TRBJ1-3,.,.,CASSRTAGNTIYF,TGTGCCAGCAGCAGGACAGCTGGAAACACCATATATTTT
TRBV12-2,TRBJ1-2,.,.,CASRLATGDLRVRYGYTF,TGTGCAAGTCGCTTAGCCACAGGGGATCTACGAGTTCGCTATGGCTACACCTTC
TRBV10-1,TRBJ2-5,.,.,CASSLAEEETQYF,TGCGCCAGCAGTTTAGCCGAAGAAGAGACCCAGTACTTC
TRBV10-1,TRBJ1-5,.,.,CASETSGTPNKLDSNQPQHF,TGCGCCAGCGAAACATCCGGGACACCTAATAAGCTTGATAGCAATCAGCCCCAGCATTTT
TRBV30,TRBJ2-1,.,.,CAWSATVYNEQFF,TGTGCCTGGAGTGCTACCGTATACAATGAGCAGTTCTTC
TRBV15,TRBJ2-1,.,.,CATSGLLEGFNNEQFF,TGTGCCACCAGCGGCCTCCTCGAGGGCTTCAACAATGAGCAGTTCTTC
TRBV4-1,TRBJ2-7,.,.,CASSQDGGGQFEQYF,TGCGCCAGCAGCCAAGATGGGGGGGGACAGTTCGAGCAGTACTTC
TRBV19,TRBJ1-6,TRBD1,.,CASSILGTGGQPLHF,TGTGCCAGTAGTATTCTTGGGACAGGGGGACAACCCCTCCACTTT
TRBV9,TRBJ2-7,TRBD1,.,CASSAGTGGSYEQYF,TGTGCCAGCAGCGCCGGGACAGGGGGCTCCTACGAGCAGTACTTC
TRBV20-1,TRBJ1-2,.,.,CSAHGGYTF,TGCAGTGCCCATGGAGGCTACACCTTC
TRBV7-2,TRBJ2-2,.,.,CASSDPRFTGELFF,TGTGCCAGCAGCGACCCCCGCTTCACCGGGGAGCTGTTTTTT
TRBV7-9,TRBJ2-1,TRBD2,.,CASSSDPRGAGLAFEQFF,TGTGCCAGCAGCTCAGATCCTAGAGGCGCGGGACTAGCGTTTGAGCAGTTCTTC
TRBV9,TRBJ2-7,.,.,CASSLQGNNYEQYF,TGTGCCAGCAGCTTACAGGGTAACAACTACGAGCAGTACTTC
TRBV2,TRBJ1-2,TRBD1,few,CASSEGQGGGYTF,TGTGCCAGCAGTGAAGGACAGGGCGGCGGCTACACCTTC
TRBV5-1,TRBJ2-1,TRBD2,.,CASSFNWEGQDEQFF,TGCGCCAGCAGCTTCAACTGGGAGGGCCAGGATGAGCAGTTCTTC
TRBV4-1,TRBJ1-2,TRBD1,.,CASSQSGTGTVAYGYTF,TGCGCCAGCAGCCAATCGGGTACCGGGACAGTTGCCTATGGCTACACCTTC
TRBV30,TRBJ2-3,TRBD2,.,CAWGSLAGVLDTQYF,TGTGCCTGGGGTTCTCTAGCGGGAGTTTTAGATACGCAGTATTTT
TRBV4-3,TRBJ1-4,TRBD1,.,CASSQGTGIRLTNEKLFF,TGCGCCAGCAGCCAAGGGACAGGGATACGATTAACTAATGAAAAACTGTTTTTT
TRBV7-9,TRBJ2-7,TRBD2,.,CASSLPRGGSSYEQYF,TGTGCCAGCAGCTTACCCCGGGGAGGGAGCTCCTACGAGCAGTACTTC
TRBV5-1,TRBJ1-1,.,once,CASSLRVGNEAFF,TGCGCCAGCAGCTTGAGGGTGGGAAATGAAGCTTTCTTT
TRBV6-5,TRBJ2-7,TRBD1,.,CASSYSGTGLSYEQYF,TGTGCCAGCAGTTACTCAGGGACAGGCCTTTCCTACGAGCAGTACTTC
TRBV4-3,TRBJ2-7,TRBD1,once,CASSQDPGQGYYEQYF,TGCGCCAGCAGCCAAGACCCTGGACAGGGGTACTACGAGCAGTACTTC
TRBV5-1,TRBJ1-1,.,few,CASREGWVTEAFF,TGCGCCAGCAGGGAGGGTTGGGTCACTGAAGCTTTCTTT
TRBV11-3,TRBJ2-7,.,.,CASSLGDGHGYEQYF,TGTGCCAGCAGCTTGGGGGACGGACATGGCTACGAGCAGTACTTC